This T cell receptor (beta chain) came from a study of T cell changes during pregnancy in multiple sclerosis. V dropped 6 bases and J dropped 5 bases, with 22 bases sitting between them. Germline assignment: CDR1 MGHRA and CDR2 YSYEKL. This CDR3 is built from 16 residues. Libraries were prepared by immunoSEQ multiplex PCR; TCRdb keeps only in-frame clonotypes and omits some of them. The sample lists around 59,000 clones, roughly 93% occurring once. V and J are TRBV4-1 and TRBJ1-1, with D possibly TRBD1 on 6 matching bases. The starting material was CD8+ T cells from peripheral blood mononuclear cells, obtained in the second trimester of pregnancy. This clonotype originated in a female donor with multiple sclerosis, enrolled in a pregnancy study. The CDR3 coding sequence is TGCGCCAGCAGACCTAGGGGGATTGAGAGTGATACTGAAGCTTTCTTT. Protein sequence: CASRPRGIESDTEAFF.